A single T cell receptor (beta chain) is shown here with its context. In its sample, this clonotype was seen a few times. Its antigen is unknown. No clone much larger than this one lies a single base away; base qualities are absent. The sample belongs to a study of blood T cells in healthy people across ages (dated by TCRdb to about 2015). Study-level background: In model experiments, template switching captured about one uniquely barcoded TCR beta cDNA molecule for every two T cells. Age-related changes in TCR beta repertoire diversity were measured in the study by deep sequencing normalized with unique cDNA molecular identifiers. The donors were divided into four age groups: young (average around 17 years), middle-aged (over 35), aged (around 59) and long-lived (around 87). To avoid experimental bias, donors of different ages were distributed randomly across sequencing lanes. Using the same blood draw, the study looked at two additional independent replicas of 1 million unique cDNA reads for two donors, one aged 18 to 30 and the other aged 80 or older.

The CDR3 covers 14 residues, taking in both the cysteine and the phenylalanine. Of all the DNA, just the CDR3 is kept, 42 bases in frame from base 1. The CDR1 and CDR2 encoded by the germline V gene (reference sequence) are SGHNT and YYREEE. The V end loses 2 bases and the J end loses 9 bases, and a stretch of 15 bases separates them. The investigation overall reported the following: The CMV infection status of donors was not known, potentially confounding age-related changes in expanded clonotypes. Since profiling was done on bulk unsorted PBMCs, naive and antigen-experienced compartments could not be conclusively compared. Total diversity estimates from one million sequenced T cells were considered lower bounds and underestimates. Compared with the aged group, the long-lived group had more naive CD4+ T cells, fewer expanded clones and increased TCR diversity, a pattern suggesting age selection. The percentage of naive T cells measured by flow cytometry correlated strongly with observed TCR beta diversity. As age increased, observed TCR beta diversity per million T cells dropped in a roughly linear way, and a significant reduction was already evident by age 40.

Receptors were amplified or captured by 5' RACE. The reads were generated on an Illumina HiSeq 2500. The second PCR ran for roughly 7 to 11 cycles and used a J-beta primer mix along with a sample-barcoded 5' primer. A unique molecular identifier was introduced onto each TCR beta cDNA molecule by a template-switch 5' adaptor carrying 12 random nucleotides. At least 2.5 million CDR3-containing paired-end reads were obtained from each sample. First-strand cDNA synthesis was performed from all RNA using the Mint cDNA synthesis kit, with priming by a TRBC-specific oligonucleotide. Following uracil-DNA glycosylase treatment, a first 18-cycle PCR with universal primers M1SS and BC2_uni_R was performed on all cDNA. The paper's data handling went like this. Normalization of each sample was performed by random selection of 1 million high-quality reads, each carrying a distinct molecular identifier. Instead of being binned into consensus sequences, reads with shared molecular identifiers were discarded. MiTCR, run with a Q25 quality threshold and the strictest error-elimination algorithm, handled CDR3 identification, clonotype clustering and error correction. A nonparametric unseen species model using Euler transformation provided a lower-bound estimate of total TCR beta diversity. TCRdb trimmed the raw reads at Q25, called clones with MiXCR and kept productive beta chains. Every CDR3 protein is listed once, alongside the most common genes and DNA of its rows. TCRdb, not the original authors, processed these V and J calls. The sample table contains about 800,000 distinct CDR3 sequences; only one count was recorded for 55% to 70% of them. The top ten clonotypes cover 22% of the sample.

Donors were a few dozen systemically healthy Caucasian individuals from Russia aged 6 to 90 years. Each donor gave 8 to 10 milliliters of peripheral blood, drawn into EDTA-treated Vacutainer tubes. Ficoll-Paque density-gradient centrifugation was used to isolate PBMCs, with at least 6.5 million per sample. Total RNA was extracted from PBMCs with Trizol reagent, with at least 5.5 micrograms obtained per sample. For every donor, an aliquot of PBMCs went through flow cytometry to measure the percentages of naive CD45RAhigh/CD27high T cells. The clonotype was recovered from a man aged 30-40 years in good health. The chain uses TRBV5-4 and TRBJ2-1, with the D call perhaps TRBD1 or TRBD2, each one matching 5 bases. Material: blood. CDR3 protein: CASSFGTTVIEQFF. The DNA sequence reads TGTGCCAGCAGCTTTGGGACCACCGTGATTGAGCAGTTCTTC.